The present T cell receptor beta chain was sequenced within a study of blood T cells in healthy people across ages. Study summary: Template switching recovered approximately one barcoded beta molecule for every two T cells.

Germline-derived CDR1 and CDR2 are DFQATT and SNEGSKA (reference sequence). V was pared by 8 bases and J by 1 base, with 8 bases of the junction left unmatched. This CDR3 is built from 14 residues. Findings of the study overall: Investigators treated diversity estimates from one million T cells as underestimates. What prevented conclusive comparison of naive and antigen-experienced cells was that PBMCs were unsorted.

On this clonotype itself: Its matching antigen is unknown.

Donor samples were obtained from healthy Caucasian individuals from Russia, aged about 6 to 95. A second PCR, run for roughly 7 to 12 cycles, used a sample-barcoded 5' primer plus a J-beta primer mix. Each CDR3 protein gets one entry after TCRdb re-called the 5' RACE reads with MiXCR. The sample consists of about 730,000 distinct CDR3 sequences, roughly 41% of them appearing once. This TCR derives from a woman aged 55 to 70 in good health. Sequenced: blood. This rearrangement joins TRBV20-1 to TRBJ2-3; TRBD2 aligns across 8 bases. The CDR3 loop reads CSTEREKGTDTQYF. As DNA, the CDR3 is TGCAGTACCGAGCGGGAGAAAGGCACAGATACGCAGTATTTT.